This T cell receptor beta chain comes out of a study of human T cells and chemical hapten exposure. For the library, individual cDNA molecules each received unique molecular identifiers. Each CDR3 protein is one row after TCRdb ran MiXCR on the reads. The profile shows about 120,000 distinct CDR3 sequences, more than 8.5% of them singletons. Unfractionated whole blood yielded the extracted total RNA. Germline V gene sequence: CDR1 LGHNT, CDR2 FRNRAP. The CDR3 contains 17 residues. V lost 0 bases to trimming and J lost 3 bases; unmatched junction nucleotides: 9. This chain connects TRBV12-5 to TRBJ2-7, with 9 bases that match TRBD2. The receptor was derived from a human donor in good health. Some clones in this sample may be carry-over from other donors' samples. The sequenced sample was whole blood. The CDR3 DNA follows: TGTGCTAGTGGTTTGGTAAGGCCTAGCGGGACTCACTACGAGCAGTACTTC. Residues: CASGLVRPSGTHYEQYF.